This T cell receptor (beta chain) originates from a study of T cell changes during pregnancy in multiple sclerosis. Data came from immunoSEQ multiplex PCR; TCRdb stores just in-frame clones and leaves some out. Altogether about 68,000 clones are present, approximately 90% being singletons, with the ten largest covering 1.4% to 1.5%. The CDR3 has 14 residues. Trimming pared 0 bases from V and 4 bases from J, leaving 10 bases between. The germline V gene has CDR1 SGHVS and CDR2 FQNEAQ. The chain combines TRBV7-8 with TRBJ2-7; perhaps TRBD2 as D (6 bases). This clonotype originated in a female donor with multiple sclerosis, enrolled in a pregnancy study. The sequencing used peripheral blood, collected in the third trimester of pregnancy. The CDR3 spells CASSLAGGGYEQYF. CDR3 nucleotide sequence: TGTGCCAGCAGCTTAGCTGGGGGAGGATACGAGCAGTACTTC.